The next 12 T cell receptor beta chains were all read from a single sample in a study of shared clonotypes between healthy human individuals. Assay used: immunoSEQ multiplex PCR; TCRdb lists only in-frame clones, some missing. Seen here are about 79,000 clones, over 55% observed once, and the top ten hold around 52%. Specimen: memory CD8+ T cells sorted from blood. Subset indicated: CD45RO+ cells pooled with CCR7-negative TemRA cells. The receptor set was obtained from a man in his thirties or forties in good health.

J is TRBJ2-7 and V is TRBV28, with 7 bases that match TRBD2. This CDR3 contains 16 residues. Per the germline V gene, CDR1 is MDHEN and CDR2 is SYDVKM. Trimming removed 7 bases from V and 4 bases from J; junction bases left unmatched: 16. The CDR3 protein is CASTLTAGLTPYEQYF. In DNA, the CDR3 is TGTGCCAGCACCCTAACCGCGGGACTAACTCCTTACGAGCAGTACTTC. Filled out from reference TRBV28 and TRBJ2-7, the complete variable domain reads DVKVTQSSRYLVKRTGEKVFLECVQDMDHENMFWYRQDPGLGLRLIYFSYDVKMKEKGDIPEGYSVSREKKERFSLILESASTNQTSMYLCASTLTAGLTPYEQYFGPGTRLTVT.

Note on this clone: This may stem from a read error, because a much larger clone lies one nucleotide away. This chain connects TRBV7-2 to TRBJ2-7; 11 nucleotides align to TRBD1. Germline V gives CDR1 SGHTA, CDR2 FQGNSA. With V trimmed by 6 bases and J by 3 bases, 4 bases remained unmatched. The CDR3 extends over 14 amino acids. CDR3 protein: CASSTGTGGYEQYF. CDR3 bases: TGTGCCAGCAGTACCGGGACAGGGGGCTACGAGCAGTACTTC.

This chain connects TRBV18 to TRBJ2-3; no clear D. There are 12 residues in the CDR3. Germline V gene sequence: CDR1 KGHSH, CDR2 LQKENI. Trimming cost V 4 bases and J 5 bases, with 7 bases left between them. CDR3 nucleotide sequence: TGTGCCAGCTCACGCTCGGTAGATACGCAGTATTTT. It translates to CASSRSVDTQYF.

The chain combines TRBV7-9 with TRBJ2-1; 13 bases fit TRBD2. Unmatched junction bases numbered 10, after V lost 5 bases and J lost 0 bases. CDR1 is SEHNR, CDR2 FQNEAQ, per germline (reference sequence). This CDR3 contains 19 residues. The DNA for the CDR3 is TGTGCCAGCAGCGCCGTCCGACTAGCGGGAGGTCTCTCCTACAATGAGCAGTTCTTC. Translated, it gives CASSAVRLAGGLSYNEQFF.

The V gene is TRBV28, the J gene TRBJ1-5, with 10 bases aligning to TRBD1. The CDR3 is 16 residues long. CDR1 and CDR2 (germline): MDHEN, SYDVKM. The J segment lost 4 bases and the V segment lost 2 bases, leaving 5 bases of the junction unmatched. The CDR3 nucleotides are TGTGCCAGCAGTTTAATCGGACAGGGGGTGAATCAGCCCCAGCATTTT. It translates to CASSLIGQGVNQPQHF.

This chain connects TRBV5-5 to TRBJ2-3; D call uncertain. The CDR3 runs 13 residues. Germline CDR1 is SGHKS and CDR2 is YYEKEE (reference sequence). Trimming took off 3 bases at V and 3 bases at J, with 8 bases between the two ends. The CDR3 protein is CASSWPETDTQYF. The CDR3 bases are TGTGCCAGCAGCTGGCCCGAGACAGATACGCAGTATTTT.

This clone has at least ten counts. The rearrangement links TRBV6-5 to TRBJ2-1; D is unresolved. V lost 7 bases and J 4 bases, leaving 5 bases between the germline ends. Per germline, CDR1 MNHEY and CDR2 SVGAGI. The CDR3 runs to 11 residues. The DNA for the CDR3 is TGTGCCAGCACCGAGTACAATGAGCAGTTCTTC. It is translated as CASTEYNEQFF.

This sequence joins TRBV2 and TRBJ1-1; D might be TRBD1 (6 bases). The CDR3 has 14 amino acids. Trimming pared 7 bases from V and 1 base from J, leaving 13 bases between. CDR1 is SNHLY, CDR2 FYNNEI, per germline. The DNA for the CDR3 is TGTGCCAGCAAGGGGGTCGCATGGAACACTGAAGCTTTCTTT. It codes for CASKGVAWNTEAFF.

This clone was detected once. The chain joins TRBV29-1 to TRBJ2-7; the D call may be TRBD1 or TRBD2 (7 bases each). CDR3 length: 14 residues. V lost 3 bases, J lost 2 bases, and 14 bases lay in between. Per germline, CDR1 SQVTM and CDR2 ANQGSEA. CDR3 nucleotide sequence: TGCAGCGTTGAGGTCAGGGGGGGAACCTACGAGCAGTACTTC. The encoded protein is CSVEVRGGTYEQYF.

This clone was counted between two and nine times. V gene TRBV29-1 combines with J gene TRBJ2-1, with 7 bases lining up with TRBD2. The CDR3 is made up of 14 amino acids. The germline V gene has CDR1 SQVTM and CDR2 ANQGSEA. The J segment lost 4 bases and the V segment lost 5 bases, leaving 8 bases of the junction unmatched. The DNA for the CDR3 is TGCAGCGTTTCGTCCCTAGCGGAGTACAATGAGCAGTTCTTC. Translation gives CSVSSLAEYNEQFF.

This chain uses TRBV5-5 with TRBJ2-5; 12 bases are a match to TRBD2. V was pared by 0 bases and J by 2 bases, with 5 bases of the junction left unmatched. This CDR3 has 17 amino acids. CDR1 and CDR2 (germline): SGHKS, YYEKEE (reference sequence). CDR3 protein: CASSLVLAGGRQETQYF. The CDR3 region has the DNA TGTGCCAGCAGCTTGGTCCTAGCGGGAGGGCGACAAGAGACCCAGTACTTC. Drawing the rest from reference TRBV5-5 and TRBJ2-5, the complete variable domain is DAGVTQSPTHLIKTRGQQVTLRCSPISGHKSVSWYQQVLGQGPQFIFQYYEKEERGRGNFPDRFSARQFPNYSSELNVNALLLGDSALYLCASSLVLAGGRQETQYFGPGTRLLVL.

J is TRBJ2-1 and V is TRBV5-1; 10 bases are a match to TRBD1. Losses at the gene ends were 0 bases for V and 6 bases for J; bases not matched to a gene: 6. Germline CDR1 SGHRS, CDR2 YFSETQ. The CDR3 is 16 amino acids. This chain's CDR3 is CASSLVGDRGPNEQFF. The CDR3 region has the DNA TGCGCCAGCAGCTTGGTGGGTGACAGGGGGCCCAATGAGCAGTTCTTC. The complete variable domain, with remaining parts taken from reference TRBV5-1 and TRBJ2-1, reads KAGVTQTPRYLIKTRGQQVTLSCSPISGHRSVSWYQQTPGQGLQFLFEYFSETQRNKGNFPGRFSGRQFSNSRSEMNVSTLELGDSALYLCASSLVGDRGPNEQFFGPGTRLTVL.